This TCR beta chain derives from a study of blood T cell repertoires in COVID-19. Looking at the study overall: T cells, B-cell-depleted T cells, or PBMCs provided the cDNA or gDNA that served as material.

CDR1 is SGHVS, CDR2 FNYEAQ, per germline. There are 15 residues in the CDR3. The V end was cut by 3 bases, the J end by 7 bases, with 15 bases between. As handled by the study authors: Amplification with reference gene primers provided the estimates of nucleated cell counts. The data were produced by immunoSEQ multiplex PCR, yet TCRdb's version contains in-frame clones alone and is incomplete. The V and J calls and clone size are taken from that table; D and trimming were inferred from the DNA. The sample records some 110,000 clones, roughly 90% being singletons. The chain has TRBV7-6 and TRBJ2-2, with D perhaps TRBD1 (6 bases). The sequence was collected from a man between 65 and 80 years old who had recovered from COVID-19. The specimen sequenced was peripheral blood. The CDR3 region is CASSLGWGRHGELFF. The CDR3 DNA is TGTGCCAGCAGCTTGGGGTGGGGGCGCCACGGGGAGCTGTTTTTT.